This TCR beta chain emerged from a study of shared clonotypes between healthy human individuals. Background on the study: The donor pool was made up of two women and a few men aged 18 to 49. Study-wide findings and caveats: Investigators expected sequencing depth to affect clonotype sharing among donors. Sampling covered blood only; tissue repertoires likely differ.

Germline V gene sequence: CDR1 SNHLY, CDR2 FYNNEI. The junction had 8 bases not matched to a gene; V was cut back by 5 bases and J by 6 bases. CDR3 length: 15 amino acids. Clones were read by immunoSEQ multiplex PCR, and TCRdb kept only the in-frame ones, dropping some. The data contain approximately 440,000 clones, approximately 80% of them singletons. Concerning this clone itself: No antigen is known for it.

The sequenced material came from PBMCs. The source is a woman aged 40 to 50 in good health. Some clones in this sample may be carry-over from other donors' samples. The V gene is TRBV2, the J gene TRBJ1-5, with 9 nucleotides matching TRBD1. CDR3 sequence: CASSFGTGYLQPQHF. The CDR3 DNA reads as TGTGCCAGCAGTTTCGGGACAGGGTATCTTCAGCCCCAGCATTTT.